This is a list of T cell receptor beta chains from one sample in a study of tumor-infiltrating lymphocytes in primary liver carcinoma. TCRdb reanalysed the multiplex PCR reads using MiXCR and keeps one entry per CDR3 protein. The sample holds 80,000 or so distinct CDR3 sequences, roughly two thirds seen once. Sample: liver tumor tissue from sampling region 4. These receptors originate from a woman aged 55-69 years with primary liver carcinoma and hepatitis B virus infection. Each CDR3 is given with its conserved first and last residue. Fields, in order: V gene, J gene, D gene, CDR3 protein. The D gene is left open where the match is weak.

TRBV19	TRBJ2-7	.	CASSHTPSYEQYF
TRBV6-5	TRBJ2-3	.	CTSSSPTWGRDTQYF
TRBV6-5	TRBJ1-6	.	CASSYSPAAGLSPLHF
TRBV11-3	TRBJ2-1	.	CASSLGLGGLSCNEQFF
TRBV28	TRBJ1-2	.	CASSLIGLQDYGYTF
TRBV28	TRBJ1-5	.	CASSFFRPGKRRQPQHF
TRBV5-1	TRBJ2-7	.	CVSSPGTMSSYEQYF
TRBV9	TRBJ1-3	TRBD1	CASSSGGSGSTIYF
TRBV28	TRBJ2-4	.	CASSFIGGTKNIQYF
TRBV29-1	TRBJ1-2	.	CSVEGDGDYTF
TRBV9	TRBJ2-4	.	CASSVLSGFNIQYF
TRBV12-3/TRBV12-4	TRBJ2-7	.	CASSDTREQYF
TRBV20-1	TRBJ2-4	TRBD1	CSARGGAKNIQYF
TRBV6-1	TRBJ2-7	TRBD2	CASTEISGSHLEQYF
TRBV18	TRBJ1-3	.	CASSPIGGAGSGNTIYF
TRBV12-3/TRBV12-4	TRBJ2-7	.	CASRVARGSNEQYF
TRBV7-9	TRBJ2-1	.	CVSSLHPDEQLF
TRBV20-1	TRBJ1-2	TRBD1	CSARSTGGRGYDYTF
TRBV6-2/TRBV6-3	TRBJ2-1	TRBD2	CASRPPASGTYEQFF
TRBV11-3	TRBJ2-1	.	CASSPTAGIREFF
TRBV10-3	TRBJ2-5	.	CATSESAAQETQYF
TRBV28	TRBJ1-6	TRBD1	CVSNSGQGNLPLHF
TRBV11-2	TRBJ2-5	.	CASRIQGWESQCF
TRBV5-1	TRBJ2-3	TRBD2	CASSLLAGGTDTQYF
TRBV20-1	TRBJ1-3	.	CSARGRTGNTIYF
TRBV28	TRBJ2-3	TRBD2	CANSILAGVMTDTQYF
TRBV6-8	TRBJ1-2	TRBD1	CASNPPDRVYYGYTF
TRBV6-1	TRBJ2-7	.	CVSSSRRSSYEQYF
TRBV7-9	TRBJ2-5	.	CASSSTDHTQDTQYF
TRBV4-2	TRBJ2-3	.	CASSQVGVTDKQYF
TRBV4-2	TRBJ2-5	.	CASSQGRLDQETQYF
TRBV6-1	TRBJ2-1	TRBD2	CARSIRLAGGPYNEQFF
TRBV12-3/TRBV12-4	TRBJ2-4	.	CASRTGTKNIQHF
TRBV4-1	TRBJ2-5	.	CASSQDLGDWETQYF
TRBV29-1	TRBJ2-7	TRBD1	CGVELTGIPYEQYF
TRBV12-3/TRBV12-4	TRBJ2-1	.	CGTSSPEGRPLNEQFF
TRBV11-2	TRBJ2-3	.	CASRASVTSTDTHYF
TRBV5-1	TRBJ2-7	.	CVSSLERGEYEQYF
TRBV5-4	TRBJ2-1	.	CASSLSSGSQNEQFF
TRBV7-9	TRBJ2-2	.	CASTRGTGELFF
TRBV6-1	TRBJ2-4	TRBD2	CASSEEASGRTGAKSIQYF
TRBV5-4	TRBJ2-5	TRBD1	CASNQSTGDETQYF
TRBV12-3/TRBV12-4	TRBJ2-3	.	CASSLGSRARRTDTQYF
TRBV11-2	TRBJ2-1	TRBD2	CVNSLDLGLAGQFF
TRBV12-3/TRBV12-4	TRBJ1-1	TRBD1	CASSSNRGRATEAFF
TRBV11-2	TRBJ2-5	TRBD2	CASSWTSGLETQYF
TRBV7-2	TRBJ2-1	TRBD2	CASSARTSGSNVQFF
TRBV28	TRBJ2-7	.	CASNRRDLSYGQYF
TRBV28	TRBJ2-1	.	CASSPNDGHNEQFF
TRBV20-1	TRBJ1-2	TRBD1	CSAVPGGHYGYTF
TRBV11-3	TRBJ2-1	TRBD2	CASSLGTSGQLEQFF
TRBV5-6	TRBJ2-7	.	CASSVGWRGQEGEQYF
TRBV29-1	TRBJ2-7	.	CSVTGQEFCEQYF
TRBV5-4	TRBJ2-7	.	CASSDWDGEQYF
TRBV29-1	TRBJ2-3	.	CSARGGRERTDTQYF
TRBV11-2	TRBJ2-3	.	CTTCPGEFGVDTQYF
TRBV5-1	TRBJ1-1	TRBD1	CASSSDRGVGTEAFF
TRBV11-1	TRBJ2-1	TRBD1	CVSSTPRDSYNEQFF
TRBV14	TRBJ1-2	TRBD1	CASSQRGRQGGYGYTF